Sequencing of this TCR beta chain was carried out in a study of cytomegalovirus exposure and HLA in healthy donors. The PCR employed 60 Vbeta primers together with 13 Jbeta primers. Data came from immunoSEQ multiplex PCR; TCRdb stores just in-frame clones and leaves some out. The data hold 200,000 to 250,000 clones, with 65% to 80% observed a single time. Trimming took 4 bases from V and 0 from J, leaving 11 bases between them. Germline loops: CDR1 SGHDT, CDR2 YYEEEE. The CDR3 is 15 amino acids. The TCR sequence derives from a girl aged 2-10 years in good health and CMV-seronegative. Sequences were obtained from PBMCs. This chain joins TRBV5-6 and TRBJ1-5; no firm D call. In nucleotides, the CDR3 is TGTGCCAGCAGCCCCGGACTTAATAGCAATCAGCCCCAGCATTTT. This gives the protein CASSPGLNSNQPQHF.